These 28 T cell receptor beta chains were all obtained from the same sample, sequenced in a study of tumor-infiltrating lymphocytes in primary liver carcinoma. Making TCR beta cDNA involved around 540 ng total RNA and a constant-region primer. Three nested multiplex PCR rounds, a slightly modified ARM-PCR method, built the TCR beta libraries. In the first two PCR rounds, TRBV1-TRBV30 forward primers were paired with a C-beta reverse primer, and each round lasted roughly 10 cycles. TCRdb reprocessed the multiplex PCR reads via MiXCR and lists one record per CDR3 protein. The repertoire holds 40,000 to 60,000 distinct CDR3 sequences, with less than 75% as singletons. Investigators took RNA and DNA out together from roughly 18-30 mg of unsorted bulk tissue. The sample was liver tumor tissue from sampling region 5. Subset indicated: tumor region T5, tumor centre. These receptors all come from a man in his forties with primary liver carcinoma and hepatitis B virus infection.

Regarding this clonotype: The junction shows a germline mismatch at one end, possibly a read error. The chain has TRBV4-1 and TRBJ2-7; TRBD2 matches 11 bases. This CDR3 has 16 residues. Germline assignment: CDR1 MGHRA and CDR2 YSYEKL. CDR3 loop: CASSTTSGTGSGEQYF. CDR3 coding DNA: TGTGCCAGCAGCACGACTAGCGGGACCGGCTCAGGGGAGCAGTACTTC.

This clonotype was seen only once. Given the absence of the conserved phenylalanine or tryptophan at the CDR3 end, a read error is likely. The DNA is omitted, as the CDR3 cannot be located on it reliably, and the CDR3 follows TCRdb's listing. V gene TRBV11-2 combines with J gene TRBJ2-7; TRBD1 was called by the table and not checked on the DNA. Termini included, the CDR3 measures 15 amino acids. Germline CDR1 is SGHAT and CDR2 is FQNNGV. The CDR3 protein is CASSSTRGRRYERYS.

The table lists this clonotype with many counts. The chain links TRBV5-1 to TRBJ2-3; 7 bases line up with TRBD2. CDR1 is SGHRS and CDR2 is YFSETQ in the germline V gene. Losses at the gene ends were 0 bases for V and 5 bases for J; bases not matched to a gene: 9. CDR3 length: 16 amino acids. The CDR3 region is CASSLEPRESIDTQYF. In nucleotides, the CDR3 is TGCGCCAGCAGCTTGGAGCCGCGGGAGAGTATAGATACGCAGTATTTT.

J is TRBJ1-1 and V is TRBV28; tentatively, D is TRBD1 (5 bases). The CDR3 covers 19 residues. In germline, CDR1 is MDHEN, CDR2 SYDVKM. Trimming took off 4 bases at V and 1 base at J, with 25 bases between the two ends. CDR3 region: CASSSSLISGLNPNTEAFF. Written as DNA, the CDR3 is TGTGCCAGCAGTTCCTCTCTTATATCGGGGCTTAACCCGAACACTGAAGCTTTCTTT.

Details on this clonotype: Relative to the germline gene, one junction end is altered; a read error may explain this. This rearrangement joins TRBV13 to TRBJ2-7; D might be TRBD1 or TRBD2, each matching 5 bases. CDR3 size: 15 residues. Germline V gene data show CDR1 as PRHDT and CDR2 as FYEKMQ (reference sequence). CDR3 sequence (DNA): TGTGCCAGCAGCTCCCTGGCAGGGAGCTCCTACGAGCACTACTTC. This encodes CASSSLAGSSYEHYF.

On this clonotype: Without the conserved terminal phenylalanine or tryptophan, this CDR3 likely stems from a read error. This rearrangement joins TRBV6-5 to TRBJ2-1; TRBD1 is a possible D gene (5 bases). The germline V and J ends were trimmed by 7 bases and 4 bases, with 11 bases remaining between them. CDR1 is MNHEY and CDR2 is SVGAGI in the germline V gene. CDR3 size: 13 residues. The CDR3 DNA follows: TGTGCCAGCACCCCGCAGGGTTACAATGAGCAGTTCCTC. It is translated as CASTPQGYNEQFL.

About this clonotype itself: Compared with germline, one end of the junction differs, possibly owing to a read error. The rearrangement uses TRBV4-1 and TRBJ2-7, with 7 positions matching TRBD1. Germline V CDR1 and CDR2: MGHRA, YSYEKL. This CDR3 is built from 14 residues. The CDR3 loop is CASSQQTGYYERYF. The CDR3 nucleotides read TGTGCCAGCAGCCAACAGACAGGGTACTACGAGCGGTACTTC.

Comments on this clonotype: Since the CDR3 does not end with the conserved phenylalanine or tryptophan, this likely comes from a read error. The rearrangement links TRBV28 to TRBJ1-2; TRBD1 agrees at 7 bases. The CDR3 length is 15 residues. CDR1 and CDR2 from the germline V gene are MDHEN and SYDVKM. CDR3 loop: CGSSTGPGTASGYTL. As DNA, the CDR3 is TGTGGCAGCAGTACCGGACCCGGGACAGCCAGTGGCTACACCCTC.

The table lists this clonotype with many counts. The chain employs TRBV29-1 and TRBJ2-7, with 11 bases identical to TRBD1. J was trimmed by 4 bases and V by 6 bases; bases with no gene match: 5. Looked up from germline, CDR1 is SQVTM and CDR2 is ANQGSEA. This CDR3 contains 13 residues. This CDR3 reads CSVRDRGEYEQYF. The CDR3 nucleotides read TGCAGCGTCCGGGACAGGGGGGAGTACGAGCAGTACTTC.

V and J are TRBV11-2 and TRBJ1-1; D not resolved. The CDR3 sequence is 14 residues long. CDR1 SGHAT and CDR2 FQNNGV come from the germline V gene. This chain's CDR3 is CDSNTHPGYTEAFF. CDR3 in DNA: TGTGATAGCAACACCCATCCCGGGTACACTGAAGCTTTCTTT.

This clonotype was counted at least ten times. The genes are TRBV6-2 or TRBV6-3 and TRBJ2-1; 16 bases map to TRBD2. The CDR3 has 16 amino acids. Unmatched junction bases numbered 6, after V lost 5 bases and J lost 8 bases. Germline V gene sequence: CDR1 MNHEY, CDR2 SVGEGT. The CDR3 spells CASSPGTSGRGHEQFF. The CDR3 bases are TGTGCCAGCAGTCCCGGGACTAGCGGGAGGGGGCATGAGCAGTTCTTC.

This clonotype showed up just once. At one boundary the junction diverges from the germline segment, which might be a read error. The rearrangement links TRBV12-3 or TRBV12-4 to TRBJ2-3; tentative D call: TRBD1 (5 bases). The CDR3 has 14 residues. The CDR3 spells CASSLGQGTGTQYF. CDR3 DNA: TGTGCTAGCAGTTTAGGGCAGGGCACAGGTACGCAGTATTTT.

This clonotype was counted ten times or more. V usage is TRBV6-5 and J usage is TRBJ2-5; 10 nucleotides agree with TRBD2. Germline V gene sequence: CDR1 MNHEY, CDR2 SVGAGI. The V segment lost 2 bases and the J segment 5 bases; nucleotides outside the gene matches: 5. This CDR3 is built from 15 residues. CDR3 sequence reads: CASSYQASGSETQYF. Written as DNA, the CDR3 is TGTGCCAGCAGTTACCAGGCTAGCGGGAGTGAGACCCAGTACTTC.

For this clonotype: Since the CDR3 does not end with the conserved phenylalanine or tryptophan, this likely comes from a read error. The DNA is omitted, as the CDR3 cannot be located on it reliably, and the CDR3 follows TCRdb's listing. The V call is TRBV11-2, the J call TRBJ2-7; the table's D call TRBD1 went unverified against the DNA. The CDR3 length equals 14 residues, ends included. Germline CDR1 and CDR2: SGHAT and FQNNGV. CDR3: CVSPWSDNLRGQYL.

This chain links TRBV6-1 with TRBJ2-7, with D unclear. V dropped 8 bases and J dropped 7 bases, with 18 bases sitting between them. Germline values: CDR1 MNHNS, CDR2 SASEGT. The CDR3 runs 13 residues. This CDR3 reads CASCVGPSGEQYF. The CDR3 DNA reads TGTGCCAGCTGTGTAGGGCCCTCAGGTGAGCAGTACTTC.

The sample holds a few counts of this clonotype. The V and J genes are TRBV7-9 and TRBJ2-5; a weak D match, TRBD2 (5 bases). There are 14 residues in the CDR3. Germline values: CDR1 SEHNR, CDR2 FQNEAQ (reference sequence). V was clipped by 5 bases and J by 2 bases, with 12 bases between them. In nucleotides, the CDR3 is TGTGCCAGCAGCCCGAGGGCCGGTCAAGAGACCCAGTACTTC. Translated, it gives CASSPRAGQETQYF.

As regards this clonotype: At one end, the junction sequence differs from germline, possibly due to a read error. The chain links TRBV6-1 to TRBJ1-5; no clear D gene. Germline lookup yields CDR1 MNHNS and CDR2 SASEGT. The CDR3 runs 16 residues. The CDR3 DNA reads TGTGCCAGCGGTGAAACTACACCTGATAGCAATCAGCACCAGCATTTT. This encodes CASGETTPDSNQHQHF.

Concerning this clonotype itself: In this CDR3 the conserved last residue, phenylalanine or tryptophan, is missing, so a read error is likely. The CDR3 nucleotides read TGTGCCAGCAGCTTAGATCAGCGGGAGGCAATCAGCTCCTACAATGAGCAGTTCCTC. Its protein is CASSLDQREAISSYNEQFL. This sequence joins TRBV11-3 and TRBJ2-1, with 9 positions matching TRBD2. V was clipped by 0 bases and J by 0 bases; unmatched bases: 9. This CDR3 is built from 19 residues. Per the germline V gene, CDR1 is SGHNT and CDR2 is YENEEA.

Worth noting for this clonotype: This CDR3 fails to terminate in the conserved phenylalanine or tryptophan, so it likely reflects a read error. The chain employs TRBV29-1 and TRBJ2-3, with TRBD2 identical over 8 bases. From germline, CDR1 is SQVTM and CDR2 ANQGSEA. The J segment lost 5 bases and the V segment lost 8 bases, leaving 12 bases of the junction unmatched. The CDR3 runs 14 residues. CDR3 bases: TGCAGCTTCGATGACGGGAGGGCAGGAGATACGCAGTATCTT. It is translated as CSFDDGRAGDTQYL.

This chain joins TRBV18 and TRBJ2-7, with no clear D. The CDR3 covers 18 residues. Germline-derived CDR1 and CDR2 are KGHSH and LQKENI. Trimming stripped 10 bases from V and 3 bases from J, with 31 bases between. The CDR3 DNA follows: TGTGCCAACTCCCCCCAAATGATTCCGGAACCGAGAGACTACGAGCAGTACTTC. Its protein product is CANSPQMIPEPRDYEQYF.

About this clonotype itself: At one of its ends the junction is not consistent with the germline gene, which may arise from a read error. This chain joins TRBV4-1 and TRBJ2-7; no clear D gene. This CDR3 has 15 amino acids. Looked up from germline, CDR1 is MGHRA and CDR2 is YSYEKL. The CDR3 here is CTSSQELVGSYEQYF. The CDR3, as DNA: TGCACCAGCAGCCAAGAGTTAGTGGGATCCTACGAGCAGTACTTC.

Turning to this clonotype: The conserved phenylalanine or tryptophan is not found at the CDR3 terminus, so this likely reflects a read error. The chain carries TRBV4-1 and TRBJ2-1, with unresolved D. The germline V and J ends were trimmed by 5 bases and 10 bases, with 15 bases remaining between them. Germline V gives CDR1 MGHRA, CDR2 YSYEKL. The CDR3 loop spans 13 amino acids. The CDR3 DNA sequence: TGCGCCAGCAGCTCCTCCCCTGGGTCGGAGCAGTTCCTC. This gives the protein CASSSSPGSEQFL.

This clonotype was detected ten times or more. The chain joins TRBV6-6 to TRBJ2-1; D might be TRBD2 (5 bases). V lost 4 bases to trimming and J lost 5 bases, with 18 bases between them. Germline values: CDR1 MNHNY, CDR2 SVGAGI (reference sequence). CDR3 size: 16 residues. CDR3 protein: CASSSRASLRDNEQFF. The CDR3 nucleotides read TGTGCCAGCAGTTCCCGCGCTAGTTTGAGGGACAATGAGCAGTTCTTC.

Comment on this clonotype: It may be a read error: a sequence one base away is much more abundant. The V gene is TRBV12-3 or TRBV12-4, the J gene TRBJ2-1; a weak D match, TRBD2 (5 bases). The CDR3 is 15 amino acids. The V end lost 0 bases, the J end lost 6 bases, and 12 bases lay between the germline ends. The CDR3 bases are TGTGCCAGCAGTTTAGCGCAAGGAGGAGGCAATGAGCAGTTCTTC. Translation: CASSLAQGGGNEQFF.

This clonotype was found once. An end of the junction does not agree with germline; a read error may underlie this. The J gene is TRBJ1-1, the V gene TRBV6-5; D is unclear. This CDR3 is built from 14 residues. Germline CDR1 is MNHEY and CDR2 is SVGAGI. The CDR3 sequence: CASSYWGSNTEAFF. The CDR3 DNA is TGTGCCAGCAGTTACTGGGGTAGTAACACTGAAGCTTTCTTC.

The V and J genes are TRBV2 and TRBJ2-5; TRBD2 is a possible D gene (5 bases). This CDR3 is built from 11 residues. Per germline, CDR1 SNHLY and CDR2 FYNNEI. The CDR3 protein is CSSAPGETQYF. The CDR3 DNA reads TGTAGCAGCGCCCCGGGGGAGACCCAGTACTTC.

This sequence joins TRBV6-1 and TRBJ2-2; TRBD1 aligns across 10 bases. This CDR3 is 14 amino acids long. The V gene end was trimmed by 7 bases and the J gene end by 12 bases; junction bases not matched to a gene: 11. CDR1 is MNHNS, CDR2 SASEGT, per germline. The CDR3: CASTRQGARGKLFF. The CDR3 DNA is TGTGCCAGCACCCGACAGGGGGCAAGGGGGAAGCTGTTTTTT.

Remarks on this clonotype: This CDR3 is missing its conserved last phenylalanine or tryptophan, likely due to a read error. It is unclear where the CDR3 begins or ends on the DNA, so no DNA is shown, and the CDR3 is as TCRdb lists it. J is TRBJ2-7 and V is TRBV24-1. The CDR3 has 12 residues if both end residues are counted. Germline V gene lookup returns CDR1 KGHDR and CDR2 SFDVKD. CDR3 in amino acids: CATSDFGDEHYY.